This TCR beta chain derives from a study of T cells in localized non-small cell lung cancer. Findings of the study overall: Blood T cell density predicted longer survival; adjacent-lung clonality, shorter.

Trimming pared 5 bases from V and 1 base from J, leaving 5 bases between. The CDR3 is 11 amino acids. CDR1 and CDR2 from the germline V gene are DFQATT and SNEGSKA (reference sequence). The protocol was immunoSEQ multiplex PCR, while the TCRdb copy is restricted to in-frame clones and leaves out a portion. The data contain some 71,000 clones, about 83% of them singletons. As concerns this clone: The target antigen is unknown.

The genes are TRBV20-1 and TRBJ1-1; D gene uncertain. This sequence originates from a female donor older than 55 with stage I lung adenocarcinoma. Here the sequenced sample was peripheral blood, taken before any cancer treatment. The CDR3 protein is CSALKNTEAFF. CDR3 sequence (DNA): TGCAGTGCTCTGAAGAACACTGAAGCTTTCTTT.